This T cell receptor (beta chain) was recorded in a study of graft-versus-host responses after intestinal transplantation. Across the study: Multivisceral, liver-intestinal, or isolated intestinal transplants were received by the recipients. Once they had received anti-thymocyte globulin induction, all recipients took tacrolimus and steroids for about 3 years.

Notes on this clone: What it recognizes is unknown.

Broader study findings: Early post-transplant HvG declines were associated with peak circulating GvH clone levels.

Here immunoSEQ multiplex PCR was the method, and the copy in TCRdb shows in-frame clones only, minus some. Of tens of thousands of clones in the sample, around 92% were seen once. The ends were cut back, 6 bases at V and 8 bases at J, with 13 bases in the middle. CDR1 is SNHLY, CDR2 FYNNEI, per germline. There are 13 residues in the CDR3. The chain couples TRBV2 to TRBJ1-4; D ambiguous. The source of this sequence is a human donor who received an intestinal transplant. The sample consisted of unstimulated CD8+ T cells sorted from spleen or lymph node cells, taken before intestinal transplant. CDR3 sequence (DNA): TGTGCCAGCAGGACTACCTGGGAGGAAAAACTGTTTTTT. This codes for CASRTTWEEKLFF.